This entry lists 20 T cell receptor beta chains sequenced from one sample in a study of blood T cell repertoires in COVID-19. Produced via immunoSEQ multiplex PCR; TCRdb's table is partial and in-frame only. The data contain 45,000 to 60,000 clones, roughly nine tenths of them singletons. What was sequenced was peripheral blood. The receptors stem from a man aged 55 to 70 with acute or convalescent COVID-19.

This clone was seen only a few times. The chain links TRBV12-3 or TRBV12-4 to TRBJ1-1, with TRBD1 matching 8 bases. V lost 8 bases to trimming and J lost 4 bases; unmatched junction nucleotides: 6. The CDR3 is made up of 13 amino acids. CDR3 DNA sequence: TGTGCCAGCGGGGACAGGCTAATCACTGAAGCTTTCTTT. Translation: CASGDRLITEAFF.

This chain uses TRBV2 with TRBJ1-3; 9 bases align to TRBD1. The V and J ends lost 0 bases and 3 bases, in that order; junction bases with no gene match: 6. The CDR3 is made up of 17 amino acids. Germline V gene lookup returns CDR1 SNHLY and CDR2 FYNNEI. The CDR3 DNA reads TGTGCCAGCAGTGAAGCGGGGACAGGGTCTCTTGGAAACACCATATATTTT. Translation gives CASSEAGTGSLGNTIYF.

This clone was counted a few times. The chain employs TRBV2 and TRBJ2-2, with D perhaps TRBD1 (5 bases). The CDR3 consists of 14 residues. From germline, CDR1 is SNHLY and CDR2 FYNNEI. V shed 2 bases and J shed 5 bases, with 9 bases lying between them. The CDR3 reads CASSERQGTGELFF. The CDR3 DNA reads TGTGCCAGCAGTGAAAGGCAGGGTACCGGGGAGCTGTTTTTT.

The chain is built from TRBV2 and TRBJ1-1; TRBD1 matches 7 bases. The junction had 1 base not matched to a gene; V was cut back by 6 bases and J by 0 bases. CDR3 length: 13 residues. Germline assignment: CDR1 SNHLY and CDR2 FYNNEI. CDR3 coding DNA: TGTGCCAGCAGCGGGACAGTGAACACTGAAGCTTTCTTT. It is translated as CASSGTVNTEAFF.

This chain joins TRBV9 and TRBJ1-2; tentatively, D is TRBD1 (5 bases). This CDR3 region has 14 residues. CDR1 SGDLS and CDR2 YYNGEE come from the germline V gene. V shed 6 bases and J shed 0 bases, with 12 bases lying between them. DNA for the CDR3: TGTGCCAGCACCCTCGACAGCGCTAACTATGGCTACACCTTC. Protein: CASTLDSANYGYTF.

This chain uses TRBV19 with TRBJ1-2; D is perhaps TRBD1 (6 bases). The V gene lost 8 bases and the J gene lost 4 bases, with 17 bases spanning the gap. The CDR3 is made up of 14 amino acids. Germline CDR1 reads LNHDA; CDR2 reads SQIVND (reference sequence). The CDR3 nucleotides read TGTGCCAGTTCTCCCTGGGCAGGGGTCTATGGCTACACCTTC. Encoded protein: CASSPWAGVYGYTF.

CDR3 sequence: CASSGEGSKNNSPLHF. CDR3 nucleotides: TGTGCCAGCAGTGGGGAGGGGTCTAAGAATAATTCACCCCTCCACTTT. The chain employs TRBV2 and TRBJ1-6, with a weak D call TRBD1 (5 bases). The CDR3 is made up of 16 amino acids. Germline loops: CDR1 SNHLY, CDR2 FYNNEI. The germline V and J ends were trimmed by 4 bases and 5 bases, with 15 bases remaining between them.

The chain is built from TRBV27 and TRBJ2-7; possibly TRBD1 for D (6 bases). CDR3 length: 14 residues. CDR1 and CDR2 (germline): MNHEY, SMNVEV (reference sequence). The V end lost 6 bases, the J end lost 5 bases, and 17 bases lay between the germline ends. The CDR3 reads CASSAKPTGNEQYF. CDR3 DNA: TGTGCCAGCAGCGCTAAACCAACAGGGAACGAGCAGTACTTC.

The chain couples TRBV6-4 to TRBJ2-3, with D unresolved. Trimming removed 2 bases at V and 10 bases at J, with 16 bases between. The germline gives CDR1 MRHNA, CDR2 SNTAGT. The CDR3 sequence is 14 residues long. CDR3 DNA: TGTGCCAGCAGTGACACCGCGACTTCCGCGGCGCAGTATTTT. Residues: CASSDTATSAAQYF.

This CDR3 is CASSSNRDRAEQYF. For the CDR3, the DNA is TGTGCCAGCAGTTCTAACCGAGACAGGGCCGAGCAGTACTTC. This chain joins TRBV6-5 and TRBJ2-7; TRBD1 matches 7 bases. Germline V lookup: CDR1 MNHEY, CDR2 SVGAGI. V shed 4 bases, J shed 6 bases, and the junction held 9 bases outside the gene matches. The CDR3 totals 14 residues.

J is TRBJ1-1 and V is TRBV5-1; no reliable D call. Trimming removed 0 bases from V and 4 bases from J, with 7 bases in between. Germline V gene sequence: CDR1 SGHRS, CDR2 YFSETQ. CDR3 size: 13 residues. The CDR3 reads CASSLGAGTEAFF. CDR3 nucleotide sequence: TGCGCCAGCAGCTTGGGGGCCGGCACTGAAGCTTTCTTT. The variable domain in full, with the rest retrieved from reference TRBV5-1 and TRBJ1-1, is KAGVTQTPRYLIKTRGQQVTLSCSPISGHRSVSWYQQTPGQGLQFLFEYFSETQRNKGNFPGRFSGRQFSNSRSEMNVSTLELGDSALYLCASSLGAGTEAFFGQGTRLTVV.

The CDR3 protein is CASSKAPPRVLVKETQYF. For the CDR3, the DNA is TGTGCCAGCAGCAAAGCGCCACCCAGGGTTTTGGTGAAAGAGACCCAGTACTTC. The chain couples TRBV21-1 to TRBJ2-5; the D call TRBD1 from the table was never checked on the DNA. TRBV21-1 is a listed pseudogene. CDR3 length: 18 residues.

This rearrangement joins TRBV5-3 to TRBJ1-1; 7 positions agree with TRBD1. TRBV5-3 is flagged as an ORF with uncertain function. V lost 8 bases and J lost 1; bases outside the gene matches: 2. The CDR3 spans 12 residues. The CDR3 loop reads CARGQPNTEAFF. The CDR3 coding sequence is TGTGCCAGGGGACAGCCGAACACTGAAGCTTTCTTT.

This rearrangement joins TRBV29-1 to TRBJ2-2, with 10 bases lining up with TRBD1. The germline V gene has CDR1 SQVTM and CDR2 ANQGSEA. V was pared by 4 bases and J by 5 bases, with 1 base of the junction left unmatched. This CDR3 region has 13 residues. DNA for the CDR3: TGCAGCGTTGCGGGACAGGGGACCGGGGAGCTGTTTTTT. This sequence encodes CSVAGQGTGELFF.

The chain has TRBV9 and TRBJ1-2; 7 positions agree with TRBD1. The CDR3 totals 16 residues. With 1 base clipped from V and 5 bases from J, the junction kept 11 bases outside the gene matches. Germline V lookup: CDR1 SGDLS, CDR2 YYNGEE. In DNA form, the CDR3 reads TGTGCCAGCAGCGTACAGAACGTGAGGGGGCCATATGGCTACACCTTC. Its protein is CASSVQNVRGPYGYTF.

The chain joins TRBV5-6 to TRBJ2-5; 10 positions match TRBD1. The CDR3 has 14 amino acids. Per the germline V gene, CDR1 is SGHDT and CDR2 is YYEEEE. V lost 4 bases and J lost 4; bases outside the gene matches: 4. The CDR3 here is CASSGTGETETQYF. CDR3 nucleotides: TGTGCCAGCAGCGGGACAGGGGAAACAGAGACCCAGTACTTC.

The chain is built from TRBV21-1 and TRBJ2-4; the DNA was not used to check the table's D call, TRBD2. TRBV21-1 is a listed pseudogene. This CDR3 comprises 12 residues. DNA for the CDR3: TGTGCCAGCAGCATGAGGAAAAACATTCAGTACTTC. Translated: CASSMRKNIQYF.

The chain is built from TRBV11-2 and TRBJ2-7; 7 nucleotides align to TRBD1. Trimming cost V 1 base and J 4 bases; bases outside gene matches: 10. Per germline, CDR1 SGHAT and CDR2 FQNNGV. The CDR3 covers 16 residues. The CDR3 DNA follows: TGTGCCAGCAGCTTAGTAGGGGACAGCTCAATATACGAGCAGTACTTC. Protein product: CASSLVGDSSIYEQYF.

The rearrangement uses TRBV2 and TRBJ2-7; no reliable D call. CDR3 length equals 15 residues. Trimming pared 2 bases from V and 0 bases from J, leaving 11 bases between. Germline V gene lookup returns CDR1 SNHLY and CDR2 FYNNEI. This CDR3 is CASSEFTPRSYEQYF. The DNA for the CDR3 is TGTGCCAGCAGTGAATTTACTCCCCGCTCCTACGAGCAGTACTTC.

J is TRBJ1-4 and V is TRBV5-1, with 8 positions matching TRBD1. CDR1 and CDR2 from the germline V gene are SGHRS and YFSETQ. The length of the CDR3 is 14 residues. V shed 1 base and J 6 bases; nucleotides not matched to a gene: 2. The CDR3 spells CASSLMTGDEKLFF. The CDR3, as DNA: TGCGCCAGCAGCTTGATGACAGGGGATGAAAAACTGTTTTTT.